This TCR beta chain was obtained from a study of radiation and T cells in renal cell carcinoma. Across the study: Nephrectomy followed 15 Gy stereotactic body radiation by 4 weeks. General study results and limits: Top tumor clonotypes rose in blood 2 weeks post-radiation, then contracted.

The CDR3 loop spans 16 amino acids. The ends lost 1 base at V and 6 bases at J; junction bases unmatched: 6. Germline values: CDR1 SGHRS, CDR2 YFSETQ. Assay: immunoSEQ multiplex PCR; the TCRdb copy retains only in-frame clones and omits some. The profile shows around 160,000 clones, about 88% of them singletons. This clone is a singleton in its sample. Antigen: not known. Time point in this sample: baseline pretreatment blood. Treatment specified: 15 Gy SBRT to primary tumor, nephrectomy 4 weeks later. After SBRT, blood was collected at 2 and 4 weeks, plus baseline. The patient's renal cell carcinoma had clear cell pathology.

V is TRBV5-1 and J is TRBJ2-1, with 11 positions matching TRBD1. The sequenced sample was blood, obtained from a patient whose treatment included radiotherapy and nephrectomy. The TCR comes from a woman aged 65 to 85 with renal cell carcinoma. CDR3 sequence: CASSLIPGQGVNEQFF. CDR3 DNA sequence: TGCGCCAGCAGCTTGATACCGGGACAGGGGGTCAATGAGCAGTTCTTC.